A single sample gave rise to the 20 T cell receptor beta chains below, sequenced in a study of T cell responses to AZD1222 COVID-19 vaccine. Data came from immunoSEQ multiplex PCR; TCRdb stores just in-frame clones and leaves some out. The sample includes 100,000 to 150,000 clones, roughly 87% of them seen just once. This sample comprised peripheral blood, obtained on day 0 of AZD1222 vaccination. All receptors come from an adult in good health.

This clone was seen a handful of times. The genes are TRBV4-1 and TRBJ2-5; 9 bases fit TRBD2. The ends lost 0 bases at V and 7 bases at J; junction bases unmatched: 12. CDR3 size: 17 residues. Germline-derived CDR1 and CDR2 are MGHRA and YSYEKL. CDR3 sequence reads: CASSQDMAGGPLGTQYF. The CDR3 nucleotides are TGCGCCAGCAGCCAAGACATGGCGGGGGGGCCGCTGGGGACCCAGTACTTC.

The chain is built from TRBV19 and TRBJ2-7; D perhaps matches TRBD2 (5 bases). The V end lost 5 bases, the J end lost 3 bases, and 11 bases lay between the germline ends. This CDR3 region has 13 residues. Germline CDR1 and CDR2: LNHDA and SQIVND (reference sequence). The CDR3 sequence is CASSPPGNYEQYF. The CDR3 DNA follows: TGTGCCAGTAGTCCTCCCGGGAACTACGAGCAGTACTTC.

The V gene is TRBV30, the J gene TRBJ1-1, with a possible D match to TRBD1 (5 bases). The CDR3 runs to 12 residues. Germline V gene sequence: CDR1 GTSNPN, CDR2 SVGIG (reference sequence). Trimming stripped 1 base from V and 5 bases from J, with 8 bases between. This chain's CDR3 is CAWSAGRTEAFF. CDR3 in DNA: TGTGCCTGGAGTGCAGGGCGGACTGAAGCTTTCTTT.

V is TRBV28 and J is TRBJ2-2; D is perhaps TRBD1 (6 bases). V lost 5 bases and J 7 bases, leaving 14 bases between the germline ends. The CDR3 runs 14 residues. Germline loops: CDR1 MDHEN, CDR2 SYDVKM. The CDR3 here is CASSINRVNGELFF. For the CDR3, the DNA is TGTGCCAGCAGTATCAACAGGGTTAACGGGGAGCTGTTTTTT.

The rearrangement uses TRBV30 and TRBJ1-5; D possibly corresponds to TRBD1 (5 bases). The germline V gene encodes CDR1 GTSNPN and CDR2 SVGIG (reference sequence). Deletions cut 4 bases from V and 0 bases from J, with 16 bases between. CDR3 size: 16 residues. The CDR3 spells CAWKKAGGYSNQPQHF. In DNA, the CDR3 is TGTGCCTGGAAAAAAGCGGGGGGTTATAGCAATCAGCCCCAGCATTTT.

The chain is built from TRBV6-5 and TRBJ1-1; unclear D gene. Trimming left V 7 bases short and J 3 bases short, with 15 bases between. This CDR3 is 14 amino acids long. From germline, CDR1 is MNHEY and CDR2 SVGAGI. DNA for the CDR3: TGTGCCAGCACCGAGGTCAGAAGGGACACTGAAGCTTTCTTT. It is translated as CASTEVRRDTEAFF.

The chain has TRBV6-5 and TRBJ2-1; unclear D gene. This CDR3 comprises 16 residues. V lost 0 bases and J 4 bases, leaving 13 bases between the germline ends. The germline V gene encodes CDR1 MNHEY and CDR2 SVGAGI. DNA of the CDR3: TGTGCCAGCAGTTACTCAAAAGCTTACCCTTACAATGAGCAGTTCTTC. Residues: CASSYSKAYPYNEQFF.

DNA of the CDR3: TGTGCCAGCAGTTTCTCCGGGACAGTCCTCTATGGCTACACCTTC. Protein: CASSFSGTVLYGYTF. V is TRBV27 and J is TRBJ1-2; 7 nucleotides agree with TRBD1. Germline CDR1 reads MNHEY; CDR2 reads SMNVEV (reference sequence). V was clipped by 3 bases and J by 4 bases; unmatched bases: 8. This CDR3 region has 15 residues.

This clone was detected once. V usage is TRBV25-1 and J usage is TRBJ1-6; 7 bases match TRBD1. The V gene's germline CDR1 is MGHDK and CDR2 SYGVNS. The length of the CDR3 is 15 residues. Trimming took 4 bases from V and 9 from J; bases not matched to a gene: 9. The CDR3 DNA sequence: TGTGCCAGCAGTGCCCAAGGGGGCCGGGGTTCACCCCTCCACTTT. Protein product: CASSAQGGRGSPLHF.

The rearrangement joins TRBV4-2 to TRBJ1-5; unclear D gene. Trimming removed 2 bases from V and 8 bases from J, with 16 bases in between. The CDR3 loop spans 15 amino acids. Germline-derived CDR1 and CDR2 are LGHNA and YNFKEQ. The CDR3 sequence is CASSQTGEHPEPQHF. The CDR3 DNA follows: TGTGCCAGCAGCCAAACCGGGGAGCACCCCGAGCCCCAGCATTTT.

This chain links TRBV7-2 with TRBJ2-7; no reliable D call. Germline-derived CDR1 and CDR2 are SGHTA and FQGNSA. Trimming left V 5 bases short and J 5 bases short, with 22 bases between. The CDR3 has 16 amino acids. CDR3 nucleotide sequence: TGTGCCAGCAGCCATAACACAGTAATTATCTTCGACGAGCAGTACTTC. This encodes CASSHNTVIIFDEQYF.

The rearrangement links TRBV11-3 to TRBJ2-7; D unclear. This CDR3 has 15 amino acids. V lost 1 base and J lost 0, with 10 bases in between. Germline CDR1 is SGHNT and CDR2 is YENEEA. CDR3 coding DNA: TGTGCCAGCAGCTTAGGGCCTGGGCCCTCCTACGAGCAGTACTTC. This encodes CASSLGPGPSYEQYF.

A few counts support this clone. Here the CDR3 DNA reads TGTGCCAGCGTGGACAGGGGGGCCTACGAGCAGTACTTC. Its protein is CASVDRGAYEQYF. The chain has TRBV2 and TRBJ2-7, with TRBD1 identical over 10 bases. V dropped 8 bases and J dropped 2; count of bases not matched to a gene: 3. This CDR3 spans 13 amino acids. Germline values: CDR1 SNHLY, CDR2 FYNNEI. The entire variable domain, with the rest obtained from reference TRBV2 and TRBJ2-7, is as follows: EPEVTQTPSHQVTQMGQEVILRCVPISNHLYFYWYRQILGQKVEFLVSFYNNEISEKSEIFDDQFSVERPDGSNFTLKIRSTKLEDSAMYFCASVDRGAYEQYFGPGTRLTVT.

The chain is built from TRBV5-4 and TRBJ2-2; 8 bases fit TRBD1. CDR3 size: 15 residues. With 2 bases clipped from V and 5 bases from J, the junction kept 5 bases outside the gene matches. CDR1 is SGHNT, CDR2 YYREEE, per germline (reference sequence). CDR3 DNA sequence: TGTGCCAGCAGCTTCCAGGGGGCGGGGACCGGGGAGCTGTTTTTT. Translation: CASSFQGAGTGELFF. The variable domain in full, with the rest retrieved from reference TRBV5-4 and TRBJ2-2, is ETGVTQSPTHLIKTRGQQVTLRCSSQSGHNTVSWYQQALGQGPQFIFQYYREEENGRGNFPPRFSGLQFPNYSSELNVNALELDDSALYLCASSFQGAGTGELFFGEGSRLTVL.

This clone appeared once. This chain connects TRBV5-1 to TRBJ2-1; 11 nucleotides agree with TRBD2. Germline V gene sequence: CDR1 SGHRS, CDR2 YFSETQ. V was pared by 3 bases and J by 5 bases, with 7 bases of the junction left unmatched. This CDR3 is 16 amino acids long. The CDR3 bases are TGCGCCAGCAGCTCGGGACTAGCGGACGAACACAATGAGCAGTTCTTC. Translating gives CASSSGLADEHNEQFF.

V gene TRBV9 combines with J gene TRBJ1-6; D is possibly TRBD1 (6 bases). With 3 bases removed from V and 9 bases from J, the gap between germline ends came to 19 bases. Germline CDR1 and CDR2: SGDLS and YYNGEE. The CDR3 covers 16 residues. CDR3 region: CASSALQGVSGSPLHF. Written as DNA, the CDR3 is TGTGCCAGCAGCGCCCTACAGGGTGTAAGTGGTTCACCCCTCCACTTT.

This chain uses TRBV6-5 with TRBJ1-2, with 9 positions matching TRBD1. With 8 bases clipped from V and 13 bases from J, the junction kept 14 bases outside the gene matches. CDR3 length equals 13 residues. Per germline, CDR1 MNHEY and CDR2 SVGAGI. The CDR3 loop reads CASGRRDRVVITF. The DNA for the CDR3 is TGTGCCAGCGGCCGCCGGGACAGGGTCGTCATCACCTTC.

This sequence joins TRBV6-5 and TRBJ1-2; unclear D gene. The CDR3 loop spans 14 amino acids. Germline loops: CDR1 MNHEY, CDR2 SVGAGI. V was trimmed by 6 bases and J by 1 base, leaving 12 bases between them. The CDR3 is CASRDDTGNYGYTF. CDR3 bases: TGTGCCAGCAGGGACGACACGGGTAACTATGGCTACACCTTC.

This clone was recorded once. The genes are TRBV6-2 or TRBV6-3 and TRBJ2-3; 7 bases line up with TRBD1. In germline, CDR1 is MNHEY, CDR2 SVGEGT. This CDR3 has 16 residues. Trimming cost V 5 bases and J 7 bases; bases outside gene matches: 15. The CDR3 coding sequence is TGTGCCAGCAGTACCCAGGGGGTCCCAGTAAGTTATACGCAGTATTTT. Protein: CASSTQGVPVSYTQYF.

V and J are TRBV10-3 and TRBJ2-7; no firm D call. The CDR3 has 13 residues. The germline CDR1 and CDR2 sequences are ENHRY and SYGVKD. Trimming cost V 0 bases and J 2 bases, with 5 bases left between them. CDR3 sequence (DNA): TGTGCCATCAGTGAGTCGGTGGCCTACGAGCAGTACTTC. As protein: CAISESVAYEQYF.